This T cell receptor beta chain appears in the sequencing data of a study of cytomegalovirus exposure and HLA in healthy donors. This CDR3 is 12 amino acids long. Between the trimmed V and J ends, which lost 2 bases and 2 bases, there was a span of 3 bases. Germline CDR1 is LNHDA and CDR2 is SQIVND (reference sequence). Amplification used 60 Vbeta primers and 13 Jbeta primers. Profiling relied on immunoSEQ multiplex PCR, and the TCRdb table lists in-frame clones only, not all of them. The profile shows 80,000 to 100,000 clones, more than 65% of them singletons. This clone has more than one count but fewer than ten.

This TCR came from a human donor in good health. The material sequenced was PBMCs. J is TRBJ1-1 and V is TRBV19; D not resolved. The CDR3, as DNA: TGTGCCAGTAGTATACTTAACACTGAAGCTTTCTTT. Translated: CASSILNTEAFF.